A single sample gave rise to the 12 T cell receptor beta chains below, sequenced in a study of blood T cell repertoires in COVID-19. Clones were read by immunoSEQ multiplex PCR, and TCRdb kept only the in-frame ones, dropping some. This table has approximately 200,000 clones, roughly 87% appearing once. Source material: PBMCs or T cells enriched from blood (not recorded which). Source of these receptors: a man between 25 and 39 years old in a cohort exposed to, infected with or recovered from COVID-19 (not recorded which).

The chain couples TRBV10-3 to TRBJ2-6; D perhaps matches TRBD1 (6 bases). This CDR3 comprises 18 residues. CDR1 and CDR2 from the germline V gene are ENHRY and SYGVKD. V dropped 3 bases and J dropped 1 base, with 16 bases sitting between them. The CDR3 protein is CAISDPRGRLSGANVLTF. The CDR3, as DNA: TGTGCCATCAGTGATCCCAGGGGCAGGTTGTCTGGGGCCAACGTCCTGACTTTC.

The rearrangement links TRBV19 to TRBJ1-5; 9 bases are a match to TRBD1. From germline, CDR1 is LNHDA and CDR2 SQIVND (reference sequence). With V trimmed by 5 bases and J by 7 bases, 15 bases remained unmatched. The CDR3 runs to 17 residues. Here the CDR3 reads CASSPSLRRTGDQPQHF. The CDR3 nucleotides read TGTGCCAGTAGTCCTTCGCTCCGTCGGACAGGGGACCAGCCCCAGCATTTT.

The chain carries TRBV29-1 and TRBJ2-7, with TRBD1 matching 10 bases. CDR1 SQVTM and CDR2 ANQGSEA come from the germline V gene. J lost 7 bases, V lost 6 bases, and 15 bases had no gene match. This CDR3 is built from 15 residues. The CDR3 reads CSVSPRTGGIGEQYF. CDR3 coding DNA: TGCAGCGTCTCACCAAGGACAGGGGGTATAGGGGAGCAGTACTTC.

The V call is TRBV6-4, the J call TRBJ2-7; 8 bases map to TRBD1. V gave up 0 bases and J gave up 1 base; unmatched junction bases: 8. Germline V gene lookup returns CDR1 MRHNA and CDR2 SNTAGT. The CDR3 totals 17 residues. CDR3 residues: CASSDSRSRGPSYEQYF. The CDR3 DNA is TGTGCCAGCAGTGACTCGAGGAGCAGGGGGCCGTCCTACGAGCAGTACTTC.

The rearrangement links TRBV28 to TRBJ1-2; D perhaps matches TRBD1 (5 bases). CDR3 length equals 16 residues. Between the trimmed V and J ends, which lost 2 bases and 2 bases, there was a span of 15 bases. In germline, CDR1 is MDHEN, CDR2 SYDVKM. The CDR3 loop is CASSLPGLDRNYGYTF. In nucleotides, the CDR3 is TGTGCCAGCAGTTTACCAGGGTTGGATCGGAACTATGGCTACACCTTC.

The chain combines TRBV3-1 (or the pseudogene TRBV3-2) with TRBJ1-1; TRBD1 matches 8 bases. Per the germline V gene, CDR1 is LGHDT and CDR2 is YNNKEL (reference sequence). The CDR3 loop spans 14 amino acids. After removal of 1 base from V and 11 bases from J, the junction contained 9 bases not matched to a gene. CDR3 loop: CASSQVTGALGAFF. The CDR3 DNA reads as TGTGCCAGCAGCCAAGTGACAGGGGCCCTAGGGGCTTTCTTT.

The chain is built from TRBV4-2 and TRBJ2-4; D not certain. V was shortened by 4 bases and J by 6 bases, with 10 bases between the two germline ends. The CDR3 runs 13 residues. Germline loops: CDR1 LGHNA, CDR2 YNFKEQ. The CDR3 nucleotides read TGTGCCAGCAGCCCTAGTCTCGTAAACATTCAGTACTTC. Amino acid sequence: CASSPSLVNIQYF.

This chain uses TRBV5-3 with TRBJ2-2; maybe TRBD2 (5 bases). TRBV5-3 is an ORF for which the function is uncertain. The CDR3 spans 17 residues. V lost 4 bases to trimming and J lost 1 base, with 17 bases between them. CDR3 sequence: CARSPRRGSGNTGELFF. The CDR3 region has the DNA TGTGCCAGAAGCCCTCGACGGGGATCGGGGAACACCGGGGAGCTGTTTTTT.

The chain uses TRBV29-1 and TRBJ2-3; 15 positions match TRBD2. Germline trimming cut 0 bases from V and 8 bases from J; bases unmatched to any gene: 12. Germline CDR1 and CDR2: SQVTM and ANQGSEA. The CDR3 spans 18 residues. The CDR3 DNA follows: TGCAGCGTTGAAGACCAGGGACTAGCGGGGGGAGAGTCCGGTACGCAGTATTTT. It yields the protein CSVEDQGLAGGESGTQYF.

This chain links TRBV15 with TRBJ2-1; D ambiguous. V lost 0 bases and J 0 bases, leaving 9 bases between the germline ends. The CDR3 extends over 16 amino acids. Germline CDR1 reads LNHNV; CDR2 reads YYDKDF (reference sequence). The CDR3 nucleotides are TGTGCCACCAGCAGAGAGGCGGCCCGCTCCTACAATGAGCAGTTCTTC. It is translated as CATSREAARSYNEQFF. The full variable domain, with the rest looked up from reference TRBV15 and TRBJ2-1, is DAMVIQNPRYQVTQFGKPVTLSCSQTLNHNVMYWYQQKSSQAPKLLFHYYDKDFNNEADTPDNFQSRRPNTSFCFLDIRSPGLGDTAMYLCATSREAARSYNEQFFGPGTRLTVL.

The chain combines TRBV7-2 with TRBJ1-1, with D unclear. With 3 bases removed from V and 0 bases from J, the gap between germline ends came to 11 bases. This CDR3 is 15 amino acids long. In germline, CDR1 is SGHTA, CDR2 FQGNSA. CDR3 protein: CASSFLAGMNTEAFF. CDR3 DNA: TGTGCCAGCAGCTTCCTGGCAGGAATGAACACTGAAGCTTTCTTT.

The rearrangement links TRBV28 to TRBJ2-1; 7 bases agree with TRBD2. Looked up from germline, CDR1 is MDHEN and CDR2 is SYDVKM. Trimming at V came to 4 bases and at J to 4 bases, leaving 16 bases not matched to a gene. This CDR3 contains 18 residues. Written as DNA, the CDR3 is TGTGCCAGCAGTTCCCAAACTAGGACTAGAGGAAAGTACAATGAGCAGTTCTTC. This encodes CASSSQTRTRGKYNEQFF. Using reference TRBV28 and TRBJ2-1 for the parts outside the CDR3, the full variable domain is DVKVTQSSRYLVKRTGEKVFLECVQDMDHENMFWYRQDPGLGLRLIYFSYDVKMKEKGDIPEGYSVSREKKERFSLILESASTNQTSMYLCASSSQTRTRGKYNEQFFGPGTRLTVL.